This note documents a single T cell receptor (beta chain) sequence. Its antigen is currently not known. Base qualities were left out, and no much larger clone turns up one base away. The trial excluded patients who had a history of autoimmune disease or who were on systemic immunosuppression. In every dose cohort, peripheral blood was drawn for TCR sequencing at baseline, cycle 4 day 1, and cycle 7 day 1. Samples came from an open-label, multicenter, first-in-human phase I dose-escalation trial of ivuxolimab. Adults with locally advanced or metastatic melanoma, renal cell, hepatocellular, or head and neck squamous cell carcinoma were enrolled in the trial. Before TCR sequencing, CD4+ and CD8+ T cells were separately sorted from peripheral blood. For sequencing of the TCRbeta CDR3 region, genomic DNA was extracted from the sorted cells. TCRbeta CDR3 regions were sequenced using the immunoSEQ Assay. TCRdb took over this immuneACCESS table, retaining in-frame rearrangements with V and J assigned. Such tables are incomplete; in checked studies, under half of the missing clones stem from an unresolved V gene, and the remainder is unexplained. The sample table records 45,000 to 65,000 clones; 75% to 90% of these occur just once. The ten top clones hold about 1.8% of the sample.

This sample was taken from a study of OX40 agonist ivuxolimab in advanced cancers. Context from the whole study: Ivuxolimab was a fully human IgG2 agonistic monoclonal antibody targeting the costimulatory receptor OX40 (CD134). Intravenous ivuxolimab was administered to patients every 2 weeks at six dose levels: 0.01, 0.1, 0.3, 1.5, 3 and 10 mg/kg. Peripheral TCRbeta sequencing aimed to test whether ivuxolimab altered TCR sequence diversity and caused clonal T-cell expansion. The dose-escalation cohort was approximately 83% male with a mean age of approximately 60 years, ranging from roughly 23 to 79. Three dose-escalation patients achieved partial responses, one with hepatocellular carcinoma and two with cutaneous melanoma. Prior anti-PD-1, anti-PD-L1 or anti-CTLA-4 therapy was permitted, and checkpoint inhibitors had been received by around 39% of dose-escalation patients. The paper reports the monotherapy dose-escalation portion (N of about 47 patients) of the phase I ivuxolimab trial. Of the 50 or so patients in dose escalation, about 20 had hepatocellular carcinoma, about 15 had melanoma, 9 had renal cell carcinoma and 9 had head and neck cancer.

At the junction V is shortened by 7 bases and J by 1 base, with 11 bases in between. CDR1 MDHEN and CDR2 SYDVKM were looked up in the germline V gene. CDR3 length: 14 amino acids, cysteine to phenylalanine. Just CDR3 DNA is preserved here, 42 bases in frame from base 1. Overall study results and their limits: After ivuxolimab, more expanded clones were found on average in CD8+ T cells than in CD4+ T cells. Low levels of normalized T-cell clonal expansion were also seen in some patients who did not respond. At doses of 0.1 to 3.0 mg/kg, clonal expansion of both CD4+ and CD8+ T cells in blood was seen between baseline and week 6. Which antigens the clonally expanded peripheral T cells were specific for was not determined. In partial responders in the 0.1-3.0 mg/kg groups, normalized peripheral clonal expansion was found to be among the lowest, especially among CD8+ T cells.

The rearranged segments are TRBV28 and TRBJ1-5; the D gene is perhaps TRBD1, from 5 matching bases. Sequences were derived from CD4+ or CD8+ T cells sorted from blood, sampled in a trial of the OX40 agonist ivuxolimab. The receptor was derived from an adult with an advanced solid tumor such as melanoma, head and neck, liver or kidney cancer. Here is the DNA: TGTGCCAGCATCCTTGGGGGAAGCAATCAGCCCCAGCATTTT. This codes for CASILGGSNQPQHF. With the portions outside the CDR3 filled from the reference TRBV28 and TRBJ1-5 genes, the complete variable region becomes DVKVTQSSRYLVKRTGEKVFLECVQDMDHENMFWYRQDPGLGLRLIYFSYDVKMKEKGDIPEGYSVSREKKERFSLILESASTNQTSMYLCASILGGSNQPQHFGDGTRLSIL.